The 15 T cell receptor beta chains in this list originate from one sample, sequenced in a study of blood T cell repertoires in COVID-19 (dated by TCRdb to the early 2020s). To prepare the library, the immunoSEQ multiplex PCR assay was applied. TCRdb re-hosts the immuneACCESS table, in-frame sequences only. Its copies lack some clones; in the studies checked, an unresolved V gene accounts for under half of them, and the cause for the rest is not known. The sample profile shows 150,000 to 200,000 clones; roughly 80% of them were found once. Of the sample, about 7.7% is held by the ten largest clones. Sequenced material: peripheral blood. The receptors were gathered from a woman in her forties with COVID-19, enrolled during active disease.

V is TRBV19 and J is TRBJ1-1, with 8 bases lining up with TRBD1. Germline CDR1 and CDR2: LNHDA and SQIVND (reference sequence). There are 13 residues in the CDR3. V was clipped by 8 bases and J by 1 base; unmatched bases: 3. The chain's CDR3 is CASGTGWNTEAFF. CDR3 bases: TGTGCCAGTGGGACAGGCTGGAACACTGAAGCTTTCTTT. Looking up the rest from reference TRBV19 and TRBJ1-1 gives the full variable domain: DGGITQSPKYLFRKEGQNVTLSCEQNLNHDAMYWYRQDPGQGLRLIYYSQIVNDFQKGDIAEGYSVSREKKESFPLTVTSAQKNPTAFYLCASGTGWNTEAFFGQGTRLTVV.

In this sample, this clone turned up once. The V gene is TRBV27, the J gene TRBJ2-3, with 7 bases fitting TRBD1. The CDR3 is made up of 14 amino acids. After removal of 6 bases from V and 2 bases from J, the junction contained 5 bases not matched to a gene. Looked up from germline, CDR1 is MNHEY and CDR2 is SMNVEV (reference sequence). CDR3 in amino acids: CASSPGQDTDTQYF. In nucleotides, the CDR3 is TGTGCCAGCAGCCCCGGACAGGACACAGATACGCAGTATTTT.

The chain combines TRBV5-4 with TRBJ2-5; D perhaps matches TRBD1 (6 bases). The V and J ends lost 0 bases and 5 bases respectively, with 11 bases between them. CDR3 length: 14 amino acids. Germline CDR1 reads SGHNT; CDR2 reads YYREEE (reference sequence). The CDR3 DNA sequence: TGTGCCAGCAGCTTGGGGGGGCTGGGTGAGACCCAGTACTTC. Amino acids: CASSLGGLGETQYF.

The chain joins TRBV19 to TRBJ2-7, with D maybe TRBD1 (6 bases). Trimming removed 2 bases at V and 5 bases at J, with 13 bases between. Germline V gene lookup returns CDR1 LNHDA and CDR2 SQIVND (reference sequence). CDR3 length: 14 residues. CDR3 sequence reads: CASSIQGQMNEQYF. In nucleotides, the CDR3 is TGTGCCAGTAGTATACAGGGGCAGATGAACGAGCAGTACTTC.

The CDR3 DNA follows: TGTGCCAGCAGCTTCACAGGGGGCGAAAGTAAAGAGACCCAGTACTTC. Its translation is CASSFTGGESKETQYF. This sequence joins TRBV11-2 and TRBJ2-5, with 9 bases aligning to TRBD1. V was clipped by 3 bases and J by 3 bases; unmatched bases: 8. The CDR3 is 16 residues long. Germline V gene sequence: CDR1 SGHAT, CDR2 FQNNGV.

The V and J genes are TRBV12-5 and TRBJ2-7; TRBD2 agrees at 7 bases. V dropped 11 bases and J dropped 0; count of bases not matched to a gene: 4. Germline CDR1 reads LGHNT; CDR2 reads FRNRAP. The CDR3 has 12 amino acids. For the CDR3, the DNA is TGTGCTTGGGAGCGGGACTCCTACGAGCAGTACTTC. Encoded protein: CAWERDSYEQYF.

The rearrangement uses TRBV28 and TRBJ1-5; tentatively, D is TRBD1 (5 bases). From germline, CDR1 is MDHEN and CDR2 SYDVKM. The CDR3 has 14 residues. V was pared by 4 bases and J by 7 bases, with 14 bases between. CDR3 in amino acids: CASSSTGFLQPQHF. CDR3 nucleotides: TGTGCCAGCAGTTCCACAGGTTTTTTGCAGCCCCAGCATTTT.

This clone was seen a few times. The rearrangement joins TRBV5-4 to TRBJ2-1, with D possibly being TRBD1 (5 bases). The CDR3 totals 15 residues. V was clipped by 2 bases and J by 2 bases, with 11 bases between them. Germline V gives CDR1 SGHNT, CDR2 YYREEE (reference sequence). In DNA, the CDR3 is TGTGCCAGCAGCTTTCCGGACAAGACCTACAATGAGCAGTTCTTC. It encodes CASSFPDKTYNEQFF.

This chain links TRBV2 with TRBJ2-1; tentatively, D is TRBD1 (5 bases). The CDR3 totals 15 residues. Deletions cut 6 bases from V and 2 bases from J, with 14 bases between. CDR1 and CDR2 (germline): SNHLY, FYNNEI. The CDR3 bases are TGTGCCAGCAGAGGGGCGCTAGGCCCCTACAATGAGCAGTTCTTC. Translation gives CASRGALGPYNEQFF.

This clone has a handful of counts. CDR3 region: CATETGNSNQPQHF. The CDR3 region has the DNA TGTGCCACCGAGACAGGGAATAGCAATCAGCCCCAGCATTTT. V gene TRBV19 combines with J gene TRBJ1-5, with TRBD1 matching 7 bases. CDR3 size: 14 residues. V gave up 10 bases and J gave up 0 bases; unmatched junction bases: 6. Germline-derived CDR1 and CDR2 are LNHDA and SQIVND (reference sequence). Using reference TRBV19 and TRBJ1-5 for the parts outside the CDR3, the full variable domain is DGGITQSPKYLFRKEGQNVTLSCEQNLNHDAMYWYRQDPGQGLRLIYYSQIVNDFQKGDIAEGYSVSREKKESFPLTVTSAQKNPTAFYLCATETGNSNQPQHFGDGTRLSIL.

The chain is built from TRBV29-1 and TRBJ2-1; 11 bases match TRBD1. V gave up 6 bases and J gave up 8 bases; unmatched junction bases: 9. The germline V gene encodes CDR1 SQVTM and CDR2 ANQGSEA. This CDR3 contains 14 residues. The CDR3 sequence: CSVRAGQGVYEQFF. CDR3 DNA: TGCAGCGTACGGGCGGGACAGGGGGTATATGAGCAGTTCTTC.

This rearrangement joins TRBV2 to TRBJ2-4; D may be TRBD1 (5 bases). The CDR3 is made up of 12 amino acids. Germline CDR1 and CDR2: SNHLY and FYNNEI. V was trimmed by 8 bases and J by 3 bases, leaving 8 bases between them. CDR3 residues: CASEGVKNIQYF. The CDR3 coding sequence is TGTGCCAGCGAAGGGGTCAAAAACATTCAGTACTTC.

The chain employs TRBV18 and TRBJ2-1; weak D call: TRBD2 (6 bases). The germline gives CDR1 KGHSH, CDR2 LQKENI. Trimming cost V 3 bases and J 9 bases, with 15 bases left between them. This CDR3 spans 14 amino acids. CDR3 in amino acids: CASSPGSGVGEQFF. CDR3 nucleotide sequence: TGTGCCAGCTCACCCGGGTCGGGAGTGGGTGAGCAGTTCTTC. The complete variable domain, with remaining parts taken from reference TRBV18 and TRBJ2-1, reads NAGVMQNPRHLVRRRGQEARLRCSPMKGHSHVYWYRQLPEEGLKFMVYLQKENIIDESGMPKERFSAEFPKEGPSILRIQQVVRGDSAAYFCASSPGSGVGEQFFGPGTRLTVL.

This clone was seen once. The chain is built from TRBV4-2 and TRBJ1-2; 9 nucleotides align to TRBD1. Germline-derived CDR1 and CDR2 are LGHNA and YNFKEQ. CDR3 length equals 15 residues. The J segment lost 2 bases and the V segment lost 1 base, leaving 2 bases of the junction unmatched. CDR3 sequence: CASSQGTGANYGYTF. The CDR3 DNA reads TGTGCCAGCAGCCAAGGGACAGGGGCGAACTATGGCTACACCTTC.

The chain uses TRBV30 and TRBJ2-7; D might be TRBD2 (6 bases). This CDR3 has 13 amino acids. Germline assignment: CDR1 GTSNPN and CDR2 SVGIG (reference sequence). V was clipped by 4 bases and J by 4 bases, with 14 bases between them. The DNA of the CDR3 is TGTGCCTGGAACTCTGGGAGGAGGTACGAGCAGTACTTC. The encoded protein is CAWNSGRRYEQYF.